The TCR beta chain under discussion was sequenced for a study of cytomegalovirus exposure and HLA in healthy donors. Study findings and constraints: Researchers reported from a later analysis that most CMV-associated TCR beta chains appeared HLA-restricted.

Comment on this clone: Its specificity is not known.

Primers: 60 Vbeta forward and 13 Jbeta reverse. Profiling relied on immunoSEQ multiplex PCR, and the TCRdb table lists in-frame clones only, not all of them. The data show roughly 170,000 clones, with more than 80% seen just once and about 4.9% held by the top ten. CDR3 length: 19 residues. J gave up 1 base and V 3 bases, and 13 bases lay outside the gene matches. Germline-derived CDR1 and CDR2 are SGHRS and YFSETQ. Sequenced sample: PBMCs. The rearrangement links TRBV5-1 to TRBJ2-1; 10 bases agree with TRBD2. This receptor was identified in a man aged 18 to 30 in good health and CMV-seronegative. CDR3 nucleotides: TGCGCCAGCAGCTACCCCGGGACTAGCGAGAGTGAGTCCTACAATGAGCAGTTCTTC. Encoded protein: CASSYPGTSESESYNEQFF.